A selection of T cell receptor beta chains follows, all from one sample in a study of OX40 agonist ivuxolimab in advanced cancers. Measured with immunoSEQ multiplex PCR; TCRdb has only the in-frame clones, and not every one. The sample lists roughly 86,000 clones; roughly nine tenths were seen once. Sample: CD4+ or CD8+ T cells sorted from blood, taken in a trial of the OX40 agonist ivuxolimab. Receptors were obtained from an adult with an advanced solid tumor such as melanoma, head and neck, liver or kidney cancer. The CDR3 runs from the conserved cysteine through the conserved F or W. Fields, in order: CDR3 length, clone size, D gene, J gene, V gene, CDR3 DNA, CDR3 protein. D genes are given only for firm matches. Size is stated for part of the rows, as once, few or many counts, or as a class when the clone is expanded.

>15|NA|NA|TRBJ2-7|TRBV5-1
TGCGCCAGCAGCTTGGGTGGGGCCCAGGACTACGAGCAGTACTTC
CASSLGGAQDYEQYF
>14|NA|NA|TRBJ2-5|TRBV4-3
TGCGCCAGCAGCCCGATATTGAGAGAGGGGACCCAGTACTTC
CASSPILREGTQYF
>14|NA|TRBD1|TRBJ1-1|TRBV7-2
TGTGCCAGCAGCTTCCGACAGGGGAACACTGAAGCTTTCTTT
CASSFRQGNTEAFF
>15|NA|NA|TRBJ1-2|TRBV18
TGTGCCAGCTCTTCGCGGGTCGCCAGGGACTATGGCTACACCTTC
CASSSRVARDYGYTF
>14|NA|NA|TRBJ2-2|TRBV18
TGTGCCAGCTCACCAGCCGGACAACTCGGGGAGCTGTTTTTT
CASSPAGQLGELFF
>15|NA|TRBD2|TRBJ2-7|TRBV9
TGTGCCAGCAGCCCCCAAGCGGGAGGGCTCTACGAGCAGTACTTC
CASSPQAGGLYEQYF
>16|NA|TRBD2|TRBJ2-1|TRBV6-1
TGTGCCAGCAGTGAAATAGCGGGAGGGTCCTACAATGAGCAGTTCTTC
CASSEIAGGSYNEQFF
>14|NA|TRBD2|TRBJ2-2|TRBV2
TGTGCCAGGGGACTAGCGGGCCACACCGGGGAGCTGTTTTTT
CARGLAGHTGELFF
>16|NA|TRBD2|TRBJ2-2|TRBV15
TGTGCCACCAGCAGCCGGACTAGCGGGAGGGCCGGGGAGCTGTTTTTT
CATSSRTSGRAGELFF
>15|once|TRBD2|TRBJ2-5|TRBV7-2
TGTGCCAGCAGCGTGACTAGCGGACCCCAAGAGACCCAGTACTTC
CASSVTSGPQETQYF
>13|NA|NA|TRBJ1-2|TRBV18
TGTGCCAGCTCACCGGGGGGGGCCTATGGCTACACCTTC
CASSPGGAYGYTF
>15|NA|NA|TRBJ2-1|TRBV27
TGTGCCAGCAGTTTGACCGAGGGGATAGGGGGTGAGCAGTTCTTC
CASSLTEGIGGEQFF
>16|NA|NA|TRBJ2-3|TRBV9
TGTGCCAGCAGCGTAAGTGGGGGAAAGAGGACAGATACGCAGTATTTT
CASSVSGGKRTDTQYF
>15|NA|TRBD1|TRBJ2-2|TRBV11-1
TGTGCCAGCAGCTGGGACAGGGCGAACACCGGGGAGCTGTTTTTT
CASSWDRANTGELFF
>17|NA|TRBD2|TRBJ2-1|TRBV9
TGTGCCAGCCAGCGCAACGGGAGGGGCCAACACTACAATGAGCAGTTCTTC
CASQRNGRGQHYNEQFF
>17|NA|NA|TRBJ1-3|TRBV30
TGTGCCTGGAGTGTAGGACAAGAAGTCCGCTCTGGAAACACCATATATTTT
CAWSVGQEVRSGNTIYF
>16|NA|TRBD1|TRBJ2-1|TRBV4-2
TGTGCCAGCAGCCAAGAATCAGGGGGCAGTGACAATGAGCAGTTCTTC
CASSQESGGSDNEQFF
>16|NA|TRBD2|TRBJ2-5|TRBV7-8
TGTGCCAGCAGCCTAAGCCCCGGCGGACTAGAAGAGACCCAGTACTTC
CASSLSPGGLEETQYF
>14|NA|NA|TRBJ1-5|TRBV11-2
TGTGCCAGCAGCGGGACCTCGGGGAATCAGCCCCAGCATTTT
CASSGTSGNQPQHF
>15|NA|TRBD1|TRBJ2-5|TRBV5-1
TGCGCCAGCAGCTTCGCTCCAGGGGGCTGGGAGACCCAGTACTTC
CASSFAPGGWETQYF
>13|NA|NA|TRBJ1-6|TRBV25-1
TGTGCCAGCAGTGGAGGGGGAGGTTCACCCCTCCACTTT
CASSGGGGSPLHF
>14|NA|TRBD2|TRBJ2-7|TRBV6-1
TGTGCCAGCTACCCGACTAGCTCCTCCTACGAGCAGTACTTC
CASYPTSSSYEQYF
>16|NA|TRBD2|TRBJ2-1|TRBV5-1
TGCGCCAGCAGCTTGTTAAGAGGGACTAGCCACGATGAGCAGTTCTTC
CASSLLRGTSHDEQFF
>15|NA|NA|TRBJ1-6|TRBV4-3
TGCGCCAGCAGCCCCGGTTGGGGGGGGACTTCACCCCTCCACTTT
CASSPGWGGTSPLHF
>16|NA|TRBD1|TRBJ1-1|TRBV7-2
TGTGCCAGCAGCTTAGGAGGACAGGGGGTAGGAACTGAAGCTTTCTTT
CASSLGGQGVGTEAFF
>15|NA|NA|TRBJ2-1|TRBV5-1
TGCGCCAGCAGCTTGGTCCCTAGACAGTACAATGAGCAGTTCTTC
CASSLVPRQYNEQFF
>16|NA|TRBD2|TRBJ2-3|TRBV5-1
TGCGCCAGCAGCTTGGACGGACTAGCGGTCACAGATACGCAGTATTTT
CASSLDGLAVTDTQYF
>12|NA|NA|TRBJ2-7|TRBV6-5
TGTGCCAGCAGGTTCAGTACCTACGAGCAGTACTTC
CASRFSTYEQYF
>16|once|TRBD2|TRBJ2-2|TRBV27
TGTGCCAGCAGTTTATCGAGAGGGACTAGCACCGGGGAGCTGTTTTTT
CASSLSRGTSTGELFF
>14|once|TRBD2|TRBJ2-1|TRBV6-5
TGTGCCAGCAGTTCCTTCGGGAGGGGGAATGAGCAGTTCTTC
CASSSFGRGNEQFF
>13|NA|NA|TRBJ2-5|TRBV19
TGTGCCAGTGGCTCAGGGAGAGGCGAGACCCAGTACTTC
CASGSGRGETQYF
>19|NA|TRBD1|TRBJ1-2|TRBV5-5
TGTGCCAGCAGCTTGTTAGTTGGATCTACAGGGGGCGGGAGCTATGGCTACACCTTC
CASSLLVGSTGGGSYGYTF
>15|NA|TRBD1|TRBJ1-2|TRBV6-4
TGTGCCAGCAGAAAGACAGGGGGCGCGGGAAGTGGCTACACCTTC
CASRKTGGAGSGYTF
>13|NA|NA|TRBJ2-5|TRBV15
TGTGCCACGTCGCTGGGGCTACAAGAGACCCAGTACTTC
CATSLGLQETQYF
>16|NA|NA|TRBJ1-1|TRBV4-1
TGCGCCAGCAGCCAGATAACAGGGAGTGGGGTCACTGAAGCTTTCTTT
CASSQITGSGVTEAFF
>15|NA|NA|TRBJ1-1|TRBV7-9
TGTGCCAGCAGCTTAGAGCCGGGGGCGCGAACTGAAGCTTTCTTT
CASSLEPGARTEAFF
>16|NA|TRBD2|TRBJ2-3|TRBV11-2
TGTGCCAGCAGCAGACTTAGCGGGAGTATCTCAGATACGCAGTATTTT
CASSRLSGSISDTQYF
>16|NA|NA|TRBJ2-5|TRBV7-8
TGTGCCAGCAGCTTAGCGGGGAGCAGGTCTTATATGACCCAGTACTTC
CASSLAGSRSYMTQYF
>12|NA|NA|TRBJ2-1|TRBV30
TGTGCCTGGACCCAGCCCTACAATGAGCAGTTCTTC
CAWTQPYNEQFF
>15|NA|TRBD2|TRBJ2-5|TRBV19
TGTGCCAGTAGTTTGAGTAGCGGGGGTCAAGAGACCCAGTACTTC
CASSLSSGGQETQYF
>13|NA|NA|TRBJ1-1|TRBV29-1
TGCAGCGTACAGATCTTCGGGGTGACTGAAGCTTTCTTT
CSVQIFGVTEAFF
>13|NA|NA|TRBJ2-5|TRBV6-5
TGTGCCAGCAGTTACGACAGCCAAGAGACCCAGTACTTC
CASSYDSQETQYF
>12|NA|NA|TRBJ2-5|TRBV27
TGTGCCAGCAGCCGGGGGGCAGGGACCCAGTACTTC
CASSRGAGTQYF
>14|once|NA|TRBJ1-1|TRBV7-9
TGTGCCAGCAGCTTAGGGCAGGGGAACACTGAAGCTTTCTTT
CASSLGQGNTEAFF
>12|NA|NA|TRBJ1-5|TRBV10-3
TGTGCCACGCAGGGGCCCCAACAGCCCCAGCATTTT
CATQGPQQPQHF
>16|once|TRBD1|TRBJ2-5|TRBV2
TGTGCCAGCAGTGAAAAGGTCGGGACAGTACGAGAGACCCAGTACTTC
CASSEKVGTVRETQYF
>16|NA|TRBD1|TRBJ1-4|TRBV18
TGTGCCAGCTCAGGGGGGACAGTCGCAACTAATGAAAAACTGTTTTTT
CASSGGTVATNEKLFF
>16|NA|TRBD2|TRBJ2-7|TRBV27
TGTGCCAGCGGGGGACTAGCGGCAAACACCCCCTACGAGCAGTACTTC
CASGGLAANTPYEQYF
>17|NA|NA|TRBJ2-2|TRBV4-1
TGCGCCAGCAGCCACCCGGGCCCCGCAGGGTCCACCGGGGAGCTGTTTTTT
CASSHPGPAGSTGELFF
>15|NA|TRBD1|TRBJ1-1|TRBV4-2
TGTGCCAGCAGCCAAGGGGGACAGTCGAACACTGAAGCTTTCTTT
CASSQGGQSNTEAFF
>13|NA|NA|TRBJ2-1|TRBV6-5
TGTGCCAGCAAGATGGACAGTAACAATGAGCAGTTCTTC
CASKMDSNNEQFF
>11|once|NA|TRBJ1-1|TRBV2
TGTGCCAGCAGAAACCTAGGGCGGGCTTTCTTT
CASRNLGRAFF